This T cell receptor beta chain was identified during a study of shared clonotypes between healthy human individuals. Splitting of each subset's genomic DNA was done evenly across several immunoSEQ plates. TCRdb's table, derived via immunoSEQ multiplex PCR, lists solely in-frame clones and lacks some. This repertoire shows under 850,000 clones, roughly 72% found once; its top ten account for approximately 2%. This CDR3 has 16 residues. CDR1 is SGDLS, CDR2 YYNGEE, per germline. V lost 0 bases and J lost 9; bases outside the gene matches: 8. The J gene is TRBJ2-1, the V gene TRBV9; 11 bases map to TRBD1. The sequence was obtained from a woman under 40 in good health. The sequencing sample was made of memory CD4+ T cells sorted from blood. Specified subset: CD45RA-negative fraction. CDR3 nucleotide sequence: TGTGCCAGCAGCGTAGCTATCGGGACAGGGGGTAGTGAGCAGTTCTTC. Protein: CASSVAIGTGGSEQFF.